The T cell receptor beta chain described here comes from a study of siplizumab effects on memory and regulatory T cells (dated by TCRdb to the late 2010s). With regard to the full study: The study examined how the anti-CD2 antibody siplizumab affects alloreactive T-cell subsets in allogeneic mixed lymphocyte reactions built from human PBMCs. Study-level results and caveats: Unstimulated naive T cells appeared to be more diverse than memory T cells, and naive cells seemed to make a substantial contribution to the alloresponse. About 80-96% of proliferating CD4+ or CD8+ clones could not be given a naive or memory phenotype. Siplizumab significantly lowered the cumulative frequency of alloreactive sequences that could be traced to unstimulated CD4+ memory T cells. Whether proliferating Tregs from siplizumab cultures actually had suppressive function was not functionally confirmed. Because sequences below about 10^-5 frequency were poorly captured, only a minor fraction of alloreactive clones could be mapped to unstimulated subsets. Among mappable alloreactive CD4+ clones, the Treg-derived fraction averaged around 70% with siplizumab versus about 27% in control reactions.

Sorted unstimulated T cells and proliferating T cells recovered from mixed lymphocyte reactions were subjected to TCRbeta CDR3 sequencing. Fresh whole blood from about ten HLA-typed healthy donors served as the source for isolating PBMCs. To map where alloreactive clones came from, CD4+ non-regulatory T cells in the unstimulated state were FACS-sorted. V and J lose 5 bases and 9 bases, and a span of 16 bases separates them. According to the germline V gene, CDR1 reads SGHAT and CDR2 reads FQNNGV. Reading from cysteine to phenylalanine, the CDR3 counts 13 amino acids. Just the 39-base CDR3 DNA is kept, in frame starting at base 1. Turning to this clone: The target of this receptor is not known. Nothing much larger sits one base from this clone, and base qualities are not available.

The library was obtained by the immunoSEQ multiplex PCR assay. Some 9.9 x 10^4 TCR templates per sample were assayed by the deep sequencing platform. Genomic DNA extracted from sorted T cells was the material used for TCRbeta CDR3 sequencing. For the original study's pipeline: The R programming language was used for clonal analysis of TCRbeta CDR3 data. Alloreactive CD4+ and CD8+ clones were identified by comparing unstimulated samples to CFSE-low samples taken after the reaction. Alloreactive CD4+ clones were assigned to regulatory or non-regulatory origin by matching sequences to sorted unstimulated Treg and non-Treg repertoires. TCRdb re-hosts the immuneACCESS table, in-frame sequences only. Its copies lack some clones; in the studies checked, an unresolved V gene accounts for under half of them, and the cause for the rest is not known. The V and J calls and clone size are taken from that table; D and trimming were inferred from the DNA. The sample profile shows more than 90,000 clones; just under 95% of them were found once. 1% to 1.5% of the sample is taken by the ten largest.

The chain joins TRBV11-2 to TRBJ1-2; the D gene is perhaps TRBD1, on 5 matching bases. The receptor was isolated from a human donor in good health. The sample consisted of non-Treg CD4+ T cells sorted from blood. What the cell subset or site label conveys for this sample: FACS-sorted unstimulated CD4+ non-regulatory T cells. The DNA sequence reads TGTGCCAGCAGCGATACTACCGGGGCTAGCTACACCTTC. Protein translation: CASSDTTGASYTF.